This T cell receptor beta chain was found in a study of shared clonotypes between healthy human individuals. Repertoires were generated with immunoSEQ multiplex PCR, while TCRdb's copy carries only in-frame clones and drops some. The data contain roughly 2.2 million clones, just under 95% of them singletons. Germline loops: CDR1 GTSNPN, CDR2 SVGIG (reference sequence). The V and J ends lost 2 bases and 4 bases, in that order; junction bases with no gene match: 6. The CDR3 extends over 14 amino acids. The receptor was derived from a man aged 18 to 30 in good health. Some clones in this sample may be carry-over from other donors' samples. The chain employs TRBV30 and TRBJ2-7, with TRBD1 identical over 9 bases. The sample was naive CD4+ T cells from PBMCs. The subset is: CD45RA+ positively selected. The CDR3 DNA sequence: TGTGCCTGGAGTAAGGACAGGGGAGGATACGAGCAGTACTTC. It codes for CAWSKDRGGYEQYF.